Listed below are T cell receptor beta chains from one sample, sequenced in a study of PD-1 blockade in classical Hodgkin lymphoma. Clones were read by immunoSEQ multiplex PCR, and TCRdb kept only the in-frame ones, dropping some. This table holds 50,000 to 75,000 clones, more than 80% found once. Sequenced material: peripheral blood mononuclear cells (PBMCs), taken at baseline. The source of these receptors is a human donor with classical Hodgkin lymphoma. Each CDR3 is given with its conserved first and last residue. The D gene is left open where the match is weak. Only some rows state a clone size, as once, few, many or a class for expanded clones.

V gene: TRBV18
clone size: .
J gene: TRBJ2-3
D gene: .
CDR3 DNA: TGTGCCAGCTCCCACCTCGGAGGAGGGCCCACAGATACGCAGTATTTT
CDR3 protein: CASSHLGGGPTDTQYF

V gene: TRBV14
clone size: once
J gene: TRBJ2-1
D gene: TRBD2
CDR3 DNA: TGTGCCAGCAGCCAAGAGAGGGTAGCGGGGAAGAATGAGCAGTTCTTC
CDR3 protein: CASSQERVAGKNEQFF

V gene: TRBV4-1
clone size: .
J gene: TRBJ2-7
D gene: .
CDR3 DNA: TGCGCCAGCAGCCAAGACTGGAGTTTGGAGCAGTACTTC
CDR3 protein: CASSQDWSLEQYF

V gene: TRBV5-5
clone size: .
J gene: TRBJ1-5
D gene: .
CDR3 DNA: TGTGCCAGCAGCTTGGCGGGGGGTGGCAATCAGCCCCAGCATTTT
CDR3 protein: CASSLAGGGNQPQHF

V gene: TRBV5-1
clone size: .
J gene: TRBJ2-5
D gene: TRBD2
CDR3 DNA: TGCGCCAGCAGTCCTAGCGGGGGAGTGCAAGAGACCCAGTACTTC
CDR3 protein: CASSPSGGVQETQYF

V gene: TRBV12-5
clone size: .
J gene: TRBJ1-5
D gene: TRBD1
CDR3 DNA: TGTGCTAGTGGTTCGGACAGGAATAGCAATCAGCCCCAGCATTTT
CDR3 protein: CASGSDRNSNQPQHF

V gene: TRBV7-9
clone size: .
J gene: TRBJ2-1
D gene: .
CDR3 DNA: TGTGCCAGCAGCGTAGGGACATCAAATGAGCAGTTCTTC
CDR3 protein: CASSVGTSNEQFF

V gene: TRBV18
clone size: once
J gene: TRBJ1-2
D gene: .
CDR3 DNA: TGTGCCAGCTCACCACTATCGACCAGGGGAGGCTACACCTTC
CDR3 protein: CASSPLSTRGGYTF

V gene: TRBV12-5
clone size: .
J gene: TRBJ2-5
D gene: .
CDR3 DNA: TGTGCTAGTTGGTCGTCAGACCAAGAGACCCAGTACTTC
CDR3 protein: CASWSSDQETQYF

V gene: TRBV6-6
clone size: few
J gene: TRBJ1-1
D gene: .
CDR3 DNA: TGTGCCAGCAGTTCCCTTTATGAAGCTTTCTTT
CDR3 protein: CASSSLYEAFF

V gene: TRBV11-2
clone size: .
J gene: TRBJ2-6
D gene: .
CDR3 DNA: TGTGCCAGCGTCCGGATCGGGGGGGCCAACGTCCTGACTTTC
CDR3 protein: CASVRIGGANVLTF

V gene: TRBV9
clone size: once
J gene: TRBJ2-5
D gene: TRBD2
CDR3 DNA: TGTGCCAGCAGCGTCGAAGGCGGGGGGGCCTTAGAGACCCAGTACTTC
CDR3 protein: CASSVEGGGALETQYF

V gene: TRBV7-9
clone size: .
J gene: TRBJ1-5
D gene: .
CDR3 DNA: TGTGCCAGCAGCAAGGGATTACTGGAGCCCCAGCATTTT
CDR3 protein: CASSKGLLEPQHF

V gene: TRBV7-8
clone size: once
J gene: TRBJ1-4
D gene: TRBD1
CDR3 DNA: TGTGCCAGCACCGACCATGGGACAGGCAATGAAAAACTGTTTTTT
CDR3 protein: CASTDHGTGNEKLFF

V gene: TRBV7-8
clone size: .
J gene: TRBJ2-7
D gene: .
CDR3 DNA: TGTGCCAGCAGCCCTCGGTATGGAGAGCAGTACTTC
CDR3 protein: CASSPRYGEQYF

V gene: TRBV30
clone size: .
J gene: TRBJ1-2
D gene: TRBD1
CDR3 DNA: TGTGCCTGGAGTGGTGGGGGACAGGGGTATGGCTACACCTTC
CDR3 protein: CAWSGGGQGYGYTF

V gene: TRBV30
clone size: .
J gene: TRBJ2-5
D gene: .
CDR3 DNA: TGTGCCTGGAGTAAGCAGGGAGGAGAGACCCAGTACTTC
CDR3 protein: CAWSKQGGETQYF

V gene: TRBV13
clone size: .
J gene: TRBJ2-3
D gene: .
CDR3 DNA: TGTGCCAGCAGCTTAGTAGGGGGGGCCGTCCTAGTGGGTACGCAGTATTTT
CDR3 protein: CASSLVGGAVLVGTQYF

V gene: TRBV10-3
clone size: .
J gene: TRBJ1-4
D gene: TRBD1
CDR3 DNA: TGTGCCATCAGTGAGTCGCAGGGGGCACGAGAAAAACTGTTTTTT
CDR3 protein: CAISESQGAREKLFF

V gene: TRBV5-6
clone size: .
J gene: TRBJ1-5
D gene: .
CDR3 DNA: TGTGCCAGCAGCTTGGGGCGTAGGGGAAAACAGCCCCAGCATTTT
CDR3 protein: CASSLGRRGKQPQHF

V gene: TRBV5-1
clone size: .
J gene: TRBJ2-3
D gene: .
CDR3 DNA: TGCGCCAGCAGCCGACGCGGGGATGATACGCAGTATTTT
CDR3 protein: CASSRRGDDTQYF

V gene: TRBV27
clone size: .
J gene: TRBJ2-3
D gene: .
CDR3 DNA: TGTGCCAGCAGTTTATGGGGGGCAGATACGCAGTATTTT
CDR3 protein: CASSLWGADTQYF

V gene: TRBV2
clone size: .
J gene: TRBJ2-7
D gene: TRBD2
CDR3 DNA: TGTGCCAGCAAGGGTATAGGACTAGCGTACGAGCAGTACTTC
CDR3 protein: CASKGIGLAYEQYF

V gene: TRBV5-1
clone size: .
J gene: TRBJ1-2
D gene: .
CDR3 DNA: TGCGCCAGCAGCTCGACAGTCTATGGCTACACCTTC
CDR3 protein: CASSSTVYGYTF

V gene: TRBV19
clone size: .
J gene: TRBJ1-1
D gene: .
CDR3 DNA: TGTGCCAGTAGTACGGGACATTCAATCGGGGCTTTCTTT
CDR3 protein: CASSTGHSIGAFF

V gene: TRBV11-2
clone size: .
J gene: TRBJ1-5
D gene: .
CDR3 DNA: TGTGCCAGCAGCCGCCACCCAGGGTGGCAGCCCCAGCATTTT
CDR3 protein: CASSRHPGWQPQHF

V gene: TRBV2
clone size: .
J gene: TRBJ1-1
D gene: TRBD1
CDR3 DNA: TGTGCCAGCAGTTTTGGGACAGGAGGGGAAACTTTCTTT
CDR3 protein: CASSFGTGGETFF

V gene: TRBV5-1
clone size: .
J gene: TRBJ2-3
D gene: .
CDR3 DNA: TGCGCCAGCAGCACAATAGCCGGAGATACGCAGTATTTT
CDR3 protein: CASSTIAGDTQYF

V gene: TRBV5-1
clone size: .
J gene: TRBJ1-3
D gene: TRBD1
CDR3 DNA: TGCGCCAGCAGGAGTTACGGACAGGGGACAAACACCATATATTTT
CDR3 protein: CASRSYGQGTNTIYF

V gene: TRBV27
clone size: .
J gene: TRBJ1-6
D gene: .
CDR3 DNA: TGTGCCAGCAGTAGGGGTAATTCACCCCTCCACTTT
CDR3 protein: CASSRGNSPLHF

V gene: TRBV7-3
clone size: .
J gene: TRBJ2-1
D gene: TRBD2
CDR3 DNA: TGTGCCAGCAGCTTAAAGGCTAGCGGGGGTACGGATGAGCAGTTCTTC
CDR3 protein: CASSLKASGGTDEQFF

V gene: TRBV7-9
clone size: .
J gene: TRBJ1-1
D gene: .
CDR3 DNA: TGTGCCAGCAGCCAAGAGCAGGGCTTTAGGAACACTGAAGCTTTCTTT
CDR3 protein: CASSQEQGFRNTEAFF

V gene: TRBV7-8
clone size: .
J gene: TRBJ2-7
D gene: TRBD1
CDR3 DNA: TGTGCCAGCAGCACACCGGGCAACAGGGGTCACGAGCAGTACTTC
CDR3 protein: CASSTPGNRGHEQYF

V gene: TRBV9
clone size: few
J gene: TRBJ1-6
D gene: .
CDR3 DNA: TGTGCCAGCAGCGTAGAGGCGACCGTTAATTCACCCCTCCACTTT
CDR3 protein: CASSVEATVNSPLHF

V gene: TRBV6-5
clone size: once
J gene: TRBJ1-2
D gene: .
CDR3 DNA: TGTGCCAGCAGTCCGGGACCTTATGGCTACACCTTC
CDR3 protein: CASSPGPYGYTF

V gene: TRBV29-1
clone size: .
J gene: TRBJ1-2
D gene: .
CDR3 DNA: TGCAGCGTTGAACAAGTTGTTCAAGGGGGCTACACCTTC
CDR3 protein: CSVEQVVQGGYTF

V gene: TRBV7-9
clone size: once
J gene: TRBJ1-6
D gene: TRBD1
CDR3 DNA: TGTGCCAGCAGTAACGAACAGGGGGGGTATAATTCACCCCTCCACTTT
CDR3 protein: CASSNEQGGYNSPLHF

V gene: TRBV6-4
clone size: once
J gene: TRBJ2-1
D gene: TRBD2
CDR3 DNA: TGTGCCAGCAGTGATGGCGGGGGGGGCAATGAGCAGTTCTTC
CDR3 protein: CASSDGGGGNEQFF

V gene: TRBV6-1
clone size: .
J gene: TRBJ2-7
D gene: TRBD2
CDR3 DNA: TGTGCCAGCAGTGAAATAGCGGGGAGCTCCTACGAGCAGTACTTC
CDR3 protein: CASSEIAGSSYEQYF

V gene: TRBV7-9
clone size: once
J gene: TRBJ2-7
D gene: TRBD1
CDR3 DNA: TGTGCCAGCAGCCCGCCCGAGACAGGGGTCGAGCAGTACTTC
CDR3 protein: CASSPPETGVEQYF

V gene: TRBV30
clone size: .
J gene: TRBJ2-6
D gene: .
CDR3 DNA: TGTGCCTGGGGGCCACATACTGGGGCCAACGTCCTGACTTTC
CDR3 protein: CAWGPHTGANVLTF

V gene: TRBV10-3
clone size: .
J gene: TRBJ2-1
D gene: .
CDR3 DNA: TGTGCCATCACTACCACAGGGAGCTCCTACAATGAGCAGTTCTTC
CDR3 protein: CAITTTGSSYNEQFF

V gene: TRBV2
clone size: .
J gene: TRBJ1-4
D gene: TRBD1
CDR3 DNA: TGTGCCAGCGGGTCCTGGACAGGGAATGAAAAACTGTTTTTT
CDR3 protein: CASGSWTGNEKLFF

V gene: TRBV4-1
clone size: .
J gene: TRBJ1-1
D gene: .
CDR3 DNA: TGCGCCAGCAGCCAAGTTCGGCAGCGAGAAGCTTTCTTT
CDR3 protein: CASSQVRQREAFF

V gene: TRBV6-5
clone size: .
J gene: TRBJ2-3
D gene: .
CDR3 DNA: TGTGCCAGCAGTTACTCCCACGATCACCCCACAGATACGCAGTATTTT
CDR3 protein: CASSYSHDHPTDTQYF

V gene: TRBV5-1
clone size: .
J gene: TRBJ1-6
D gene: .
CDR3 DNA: TGCGCCAGCAGCTTGGTAGATTATAATTCACCCCTCCACTTT
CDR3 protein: CASSLVDYNSPLHF

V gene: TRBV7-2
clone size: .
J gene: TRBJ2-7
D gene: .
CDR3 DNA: TGTGCCAGCAGCACTATAGGGACGGAACACTCCTACGAGCAGTACTTC
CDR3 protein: CASSTIGTEHSYEQYF

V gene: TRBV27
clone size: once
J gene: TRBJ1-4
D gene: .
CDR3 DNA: TGTGCCAGCAGTTTATTCGGGGGGAATGAAAAACTGTTTTTT
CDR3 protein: CASSLFGGNEKLFF

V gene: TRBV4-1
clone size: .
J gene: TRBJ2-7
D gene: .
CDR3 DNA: TGCGCCAGCAGCCAAGAGCGCGCAGTCCCTAGCGAGCAGTACTTC
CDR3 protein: CASSQERAVPSEQYF

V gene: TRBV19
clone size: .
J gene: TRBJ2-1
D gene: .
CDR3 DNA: TGTGCCAGTAGTACAGCCGCGTACAATGAGCAGTTCTTC
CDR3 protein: CASSTAAYNEQFF

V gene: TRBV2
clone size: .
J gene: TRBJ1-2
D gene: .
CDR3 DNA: TGTGCCACCCCGGGGCCCCGGCATGGCTACACCTTC
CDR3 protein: CATPGPRHGYTF

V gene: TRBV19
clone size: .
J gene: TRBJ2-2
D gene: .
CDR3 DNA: TGTGCCAGTAAGCGACGAGATCTGCCCGGGGAGCTGTTTTTT
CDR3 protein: CASKRRDLPGELFF

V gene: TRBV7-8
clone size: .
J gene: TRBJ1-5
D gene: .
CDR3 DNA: TGTGCCAGCAGCTTCAGCAATCAGCCCCAGCATTTT
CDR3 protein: CASSFSNQPQHF

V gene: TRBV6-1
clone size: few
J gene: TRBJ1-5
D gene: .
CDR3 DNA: TGTGCCAGCAGTGGGCCGGACAGTTACGATAGCAATCAGCCCCAGCATTTT
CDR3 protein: CASSGPDSYDSNQPQHF

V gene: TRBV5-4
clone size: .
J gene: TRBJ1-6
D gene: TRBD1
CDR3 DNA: TGTGCCAGCAGTTTCAGGAAGGGGGCGAGAAGCTCCTATAATTCACCCCTCCACTTT
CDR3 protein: CASSFRKGARSSYNSPLHF

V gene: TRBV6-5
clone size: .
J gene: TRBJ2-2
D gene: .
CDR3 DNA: TGTGCCAGCAGTTACTCGACCGGGCCGAACACCGGGGAGCTGTTTTTT
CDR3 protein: CASSYSTGPNTGELFF

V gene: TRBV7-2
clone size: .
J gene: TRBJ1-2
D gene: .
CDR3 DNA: TGTGCCAGCAGCTTAAGGCTGGACAGCTCAGCCTTTACGATCTATGGCTACACCTTC
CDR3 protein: CASSLRLDSSAFTIYGYTF

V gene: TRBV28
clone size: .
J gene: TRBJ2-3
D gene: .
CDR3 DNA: TGTGCCAGCAGTTTTGGTGTCACAGATACGCAGTATTTT
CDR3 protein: CASSFGVTDTQYF

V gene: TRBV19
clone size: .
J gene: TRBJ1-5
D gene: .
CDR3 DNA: TGTGCCAGTAGTATAGATCTGGTGAGGTTCGCTCAGCCCCAGCATTTT
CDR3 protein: CASSIDLVRFAQPQHF